This T cell receptor (beta chain) comes out of a study of blood T cell repertoires in COVID-19 (TCRdb year 2020). A note on the overall study: Collaborator samples came from the United States, Italy and Spain and covered acute and convalescent phases of COVID-19. The prospective study material was composed of cDNA or gDNA derived from T cells, B-cell-depleted T cells, or PBMCs. The samples were drawn from the first 160 participants of the ongoing ImmuneRACE study and from some 1,300 subjects provided by 6 global collaborators. The sample metadata nearly always contained a de-identified subject ID, COVID-19 status, age in years and sex. Deeply sampled blood TCRbeta repertoires from subjects exposed to, actively infected with, or recovered from COVID-19 were included in the dataset. Where available, HLA class I and class II types were obtained from metadata supplied by the sample provider rather than from assay-based typing. A freely available public database, intended as a resource for researchers studying the immune response to SARS-CoV-2, is where the repertoires were released. General findings and caveats noted by the study authors: How much clinical and demographic metadata was included differed by source and by participant, and the metadata was provided uncurated.

Sequences SGHNT (CDR1) and YYREEE (CDR2) are obtained from the germline V gene (reference sequence). From the cysteine up to the phenylalanine, the CDR3 has a length of 13 residues. Only the CDR3 part of the read is kept: 39 bases, read in frame from the first base. The trim is 2 bases for V and 6 bases for J, with a gap of 12 bases between the germline ends. Participants in the prospective study were aged about 18 to 95 years, lived in 20 to 25 United States geographic areas, and enrolled through a virtual design. To assign participants to cohorts, the prospective study relied on clinical history that participants themselves reported in a screening survey and a study questionnaire. Recovered participants in ImmuneRACE Cohort 3 were defined by two consecutive negative NP/OP PCR tests, clearance by a healthcare professional, or resolution of symptoms. In the prospective study, mobile phlebotomists collected whole blood, serum and a nasopharyngeal or oropharyngeal swab from each participant. Additional blood draws and questionnaires over a 2-month period could optionally be provided by prospective study participants. Prospective study blood samples were shipped either frozen or at room temperature before DNA extraction.

For this clone: The clone's antigen remains unknown. No much larger clonotype is one base removed from it; base qualities were not supplied.

The immunoSEQ Assay, a bias-controlled multiplex PCR, was used to amplify TCRbeta CDR3 regions from genomic DNA. The authors' analysis ran thus. The number of nucleated cells in each sample was estimated by amplification of reference gene primers within the assay. To quantify the absolute abundance of each unique TCRbeta CDR3 rearrangement, sequence reads were collapsed and filtered. Productive Simpson clonality was computed per sample as the square root of Simpson's diversity index over productive rearrangements. Imported from immuneACCESS, the table was reduced by TCRdb to in-frame sequences with V and J called. These copies leave out some clones; in studies compared against another copy, an unresolved V gene accounts for under half, and the cause of the remainder is not known. The D gene and trimming were derived from the DNA, and the V and J assignments and clone size from that table. In all, the sample holds a few hundred thousand clones, and about four fifths of those were seen once. Roughly 5.1% of the sample comes from the top ten.

The chain is made from TRBV5-4 and TRBJ2-7; a weak D assignment points to TRBD1 (6 bases agree). The sample comprised PBMCs or T cells enriched from blood (not recorded which). The TCR sequence derives from a woman aged 45-59 years who had recovered from COVID-19. The CDR3 protein sequence reads: CASSFTGLSEQYF. The DNA sequence is as follows: TGTGCCAGCAGCTTCACAGGGCTATCCGAGCAGTACTTC.